This T cell receptor (beta chain) was found in a study of blood T cell repertoires in COVID-19. J gave up 4 bases and V 4 bases, and 5 bases lay outside the gene matches. Germline V CDR1 and CDR2: LGHNA, YNFKEQ. The CDR3 length is 17 residues. Authors' data handling: Estimated nucleated cell counts came from reference gene primer amplification. Profiling relied on immunoSEQ multiplex PCR, and the TCRdb table lists in-frame clones only, not all of them. The V and J calls and clone size come from that table; D and trimming were worked out from the DNA. The sample lists approximately 70,000 clones; roughly 78% were seen once.

The TCR originated in a man aged 55 to 69 with active or convalescent COVID-19. The source material was peripheral blood. V and J are TRBV4-2 and TRBJ2-3, with 16 bases aligning to TRBD2. CDR3 sequence reads: CASSLTGTSGGADTQYF. DNA for the CDR3: TGTGCCAGCAGCCTAACCGGGACTAGCGGGGGGGCAGATACGCAGTATTTT.